Below, one T cell receptor (beta chain) is given with its context. The data were obtained in a study of blood T cell repertoires in COVID-19. Looking at the study overall: Both acute and convalescent COVID-19 samples were obtained from the United States, Italy and Spain. The analysed material was cDNA or gDNA that came from T cells, B-cell-depleted T cells, or PBMCs.

As originally analysed: Amplification from reference gene primers served as the basis for estimated nucleated cell counts. TCRdb's copy holds only in-frame clones and misses some; the assay was immunoSEQ multiplex PCR. V, J and clone size derive from that table, while D and trimming were established from the DNA sequence. The table has about 34,000 clones, around 75% seen once. From germline, CDR1 is SGHVS and CDR2 FQNEAQ. V lost 1 base to trimming and J lost 6 bases; unmatched junction nucleotides: 9. The CDR3 spans 16 residues. Sequenced input: peripheral blood. V usage is TRBV7-8 and J usage is TRBJ2-3, with 8 bases matching TRBD2. The sequence was obtained from an elderly man with active or convalescent COVID-19. For the CDR3, the DNA is TGTGCCAGCAGCTTAGTCTGGATAGCGGGAACGGATACGCAGTATTTT. It is translated as CASSLVWIAGTDTQYF.